The 15 T cell receptor beta chains reported below all come from one sample, sequenced in a study of blood T cell repertoires in COVID-19. Some clones are missing from TCRdb's copy, which holds only in-frame ones; the method was immunoSEQ multiplex PCR. Among over 250,000 clones, around 89% were seen once, and the ten largest hold 8.8%. The sample comprised PBMCs or T cells enriched from blood (not recorded which). All receptors derive from a man in his forties who had recovered from COVID-19.

V usage is TRBV6-6 and J usage is TRBJ2-5; D may be TRBD1 (8 bases). Per the germline V gene, CDR1 is MNHNY and CDR2 is SVGAGI (reference sequence). V lost 7 bases, J lost 5 bases, and 14 bases lay in between. The CDR3 covers 13 residues. In nucleotides, the CDR3 is TGTGCCAGCAACGGACAGGGAGGGGAGACCCAGTACTTC. It specifies CASNGQGGETQYF.

The chain combines TRBV5-1 with TRBJ1-3; D gene unclear. Trimming stripped 0 bases from V and 3 bases from J, with 10 bases between. The CDR3 has 15 residues. Looked up from germline, CDR1 is SGHRS and CDR2 is YFSETQ. CDR3 DNA sequence: TGCGCCAGCAGCTTGGTAGCGGCGTTTGGAAACACCATATATTTT. This translates into CASSLVAAFGNTIYF.

This clone was counted between two and nine times. The chain recombines TRBV7-9 with TRBJ2-1; weak D call: TRBD2 (6 bases). Deletions cut 1 base from V and 2 bases from J, with 18 bases between. CDR1 SEHNR and CDR2 FQNEAQ come from the germline V gene (reference sequence). There are 18 residues in the CDR3. The CDR3: CASSLGLMGTGAYNEQFF. The CDR3 DNA reads TGTGCCAGCAGCTTAGGCCTAATGGGGACGGGGGCCTACAATGAGCAGTTCTTC.

The count of this clone is one. The V gene is TRBV28, the J gene TRBJ1-5, with D possibly TRBD1 on 6 matching bases. Germline V CDR1 and CDR2: MDHEN, SYDVKM. Trimming removed 4 bases at V and 9 bases at J, with 16 bases between. The CDR3 extends over 14 amino acids. CDR3 protein: CASSYATGGRPQHF. The CDR3 DNA sequence: TGTGCCAGCAGTTATGCAACGGGGGGCAGGCCCCAGCATTTT.

This clone showed up just a few times. V is TRBV7-9 and J is TRBJ1-4, with 11 bases fitting TRBD1. Germline CDR1 SEHNR, CDR2 FQNEAQ (reference sequence). V shed 5 bases and J 4 bases; nucleotides not matched to a gene: 6. This CDR3 is built from 16 residues. CDR3 nucleotides: TGTGCCAGCAGCACCTGGACAGGGGGCGATAATGAAAAACTGTTTTTT. Translated: CASSTWTGGDNEKLFF.

The CDR3 DNA is TGTGCCAGCAGCTTTGGGGCGCGGGAGACCCAGTACTTC. The encoded protein is CASSFGARETQYF. The rearrangement links TRBV5-6 to TRBJ2-5, with TRBD1 as a possible D gene (5 bases). The CDR3 is made up of 13 amino acids. The germline CDR1 and CDR2 sequences are SGHDT and YYEEEE. Trimming cost V 2 bases and J 5 bases, with 10 bases left between them.

The chain joins TRBV7-8 to TRBJ2-7, with 8 bases aligning to TRBD2. The germline CDR1 and CDR2 sequences are SGHVS and FQNEAQ. V lost 1 base to trimming and J lost 3 bases; unmatched junction nucleotides: 8. The CDR3 runs 16 residues. The CDR3 nucleotides read TGTGCCAGCAGCTTAGTACGGGGGGGCCTGTTCTACGAGCAGTACTTC. Amino acid sequence: CASSLVRGGLFYEQYF.

The chain is built from TRBV6-2 or TRBV6-3 and TRBJ1-4; 7 bases map to TRBD1. Germline loops: CDR1 MNHEY, CDR2 SVGEGT. With 2 bases clipped from V and 5 bases from J, the junction kept 5 bases outside the gene matches. The CDR3 is 15 amino acids. This CDR3 reads CASSYGGTANEKLFF. In nucleotides, the CDR3 is TGTGCCAGCAGTTACGGGGGGACAGCGAATGAAAAACTGTTTTTT.

This chain links TRBV5-1 with TRBJ1-4; a weak D match, TRBD1 (6 bases). The germline V gene has CDR1 SGHRS and CDR2 YFSETQ. Trimming took 1 base from V and 5 from J, leaving 12 bases between them. This CDR3 region has 15 residues. The CDR3 loop reads CASSLSLGGNEKLFF. The CDR3 nucleotides are TGCGCCAGCAGCTTGTCTCTAGGGGGAAATGAAAAACTGTTTTTT. The full variable domain, in which reference TRBV5-1 and TRBJ1-4 provide the parts outside the CDR3, is KAGVTQTPRYLIKTRGQQVTLSCSPISGHRSVSWYQQTPGQGLQFLFEYFSETQRNKGNFPGRFSGRQFSNSRSEMNVSTLELGDSALYLCASSLSLGGNEKLFFGSGTQLSVL.

The V and J genes are TRBV10-3 and TRBJ1-1; D is uncertain. The CDR3 sequence is 14 residues long. Germline V CDR1 and CDR2: ENHRY, SYGVKD. Trimming left V 2 bases short and J 6 bases short, with 13 bases between. CDR3 in DNA: TGTGCCATCAGTGAGAGTCAATGGGAGGCTGAAGCTTTCTTT. Protein sequence: CAISESQWEAEAFF.

The CDR3 nucleotides are TGTGCTAGTGGTCCCCGGGGCAGGGGGTTAAATGTGGACACCTTC. Protein: CASGPRGRGLNVDTF. The chain has TRBV12-5 and TRBJ1-2; TRBD1 matches 7 bases. Germline CDR1 is LGHNT and CDR2 is FRNRAP. The CDR3 is made up of 15 amino acids. J was trimmed by 12 bases and V by 5 bases; bases with no gene match: 18.

V gene TRBV6-5 combines with J gene TRBJ2-5; 9 nucleotides align to TRBD2. The V and J ends lost 0 bases and 5 bases, in that order; junction bases with no gene match: 4. This CDR3 comprises 15 residues. CDR1 is MNHEY and CDR2 is SVGAGI in the germline V gene. The CDR3, as DNA: TGTGCCAGCAGTTACTCTAGCGGGAGAGGTGAGACCCAGTACTTC. Translation: CASSYSSGRGETQYF.

The chain employs TRBV7-9 and TRBJ1-1; D remains unclear. The germline CDR1 and CDR2 sequences are SEHNR and FQNEAQ (reference sequence). CDR3 length: 14 amino acids. The V end lost 7 bases, the J end lost 0 bases, and 12 bases lay between the germline ends. The CDR3 spells CASTDAGMNTEAFF. The CDR3 region has the DNA TGTGCCAGCACCGACGCGGGCATGAACACTGAAGCTTTCTTT.

The V and J genes are TRBV7-9 and TRBJ1-3; D not certain. Germline CDR1 and CDR2: SEHNR and FQNEAQ (reference sequence). There are 14 residues in the CDR3. Trimming took off 9 bases at V and 1 base at J, with 13 bases between the two ends. The CDR3 loop reads CASRGGISGNTIYF. As DNA, the CDR3 is TGTGCCAGTAGAGGCGGGATTTCTGGAAACACCATATATTTT.

This clone was seen a few times. The rearrangement joins TRBV5-6 to TRBJ2-1, with TRBD2 identical over 7 bases. CDR1 and CDR2 (germline): SGHDT, YYEEEE. The CDR3 contains 15 residues. V trimming: 1 base; J trimming: 9 bases; junction bases outside the gene matches: 10. CDR3 nucleotides: TGTGCCAGCAGCTTGTTCGCTAGCGGCGAAGGTGAGCAGTTCTTC. Translation gives CASSLFASGEGEQFF.